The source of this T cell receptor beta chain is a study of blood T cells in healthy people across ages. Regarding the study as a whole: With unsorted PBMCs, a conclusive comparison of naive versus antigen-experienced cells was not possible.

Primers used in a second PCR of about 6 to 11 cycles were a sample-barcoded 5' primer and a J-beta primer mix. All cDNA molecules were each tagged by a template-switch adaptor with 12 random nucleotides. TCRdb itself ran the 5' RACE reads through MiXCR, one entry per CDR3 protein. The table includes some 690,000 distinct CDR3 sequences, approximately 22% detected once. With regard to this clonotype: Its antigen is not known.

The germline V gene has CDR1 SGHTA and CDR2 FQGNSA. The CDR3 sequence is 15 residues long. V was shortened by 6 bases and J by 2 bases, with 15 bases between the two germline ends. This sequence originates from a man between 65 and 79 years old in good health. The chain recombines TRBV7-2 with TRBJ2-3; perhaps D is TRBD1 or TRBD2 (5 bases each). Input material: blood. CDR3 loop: CASRPHPGPTDTQYF. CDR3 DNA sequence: TGTGCCAGCAGGCCGCATCCGGGGCCCACAGATACGCAGTATTTT.